This T cell receptor (beta chain) was sequenced during a study of identical twins. TCRdb used MiXCR to reprocess the 5' RACE reads, holding one entry per CDR3 protein. The sample records around 530,000 distinct CDR3 sequences, 12% to 15% being singletons. Germline trimming cut 6 bases from V and 5 bases from J; bases unmatched to any gene: 13. The CDR3 spans 15 residues. This clonotype was observed at least ten times. This sample also appeared in a second study, on yellow fever vaccine responses in identical twins.

The sequenced sample was CD4+ T cells sorted from blood. This clonotype was obtained from a woman aged 18-29 years in good health. The V call is TRBV12-3 or TRBV12-4, the J call TRBJ2-7; TRBD2 matches at 7 bases. The CDR3 protein is CASSPAGAGFHEQYF. The CDR3 DNA reads as TGTGCCAGCAGCCCCGCTGGAGCGGGATTCCACGAGCAGTACTTC.